The source of this T cell receptor beta chain is a study of blood T cell repertoires in COVID-19. Whole-study context: Specimens from acute and convalescent COVID-19 originated in the United States, Italy and Spain.

Original handling: Amplifying reference gene primers gave estimates of nucleated cell counts. Profiled with immunoSEQ multiplex PCR; TCRdb holds only in-frame clones, not every one. The D gene and trimming were derived from the DNA, and the V and J assignments and clone size from that table. The sample lists some 290,000 clones; around nine tenths were seen once. CDR3 size: 16 residues. CDR1 is LNHDA, CDR2 SQIVND, per germline (reference sequence). Trimming took 5 bases from V and 0 from J, leaving 14 bases between them. Sequenced material: peripheral blood. V usage is TRBV19 and J usage is TRBJ1-3; the D gene is possibly TRBD1 (5 bases). This TCR derives from a woman aged 25 to 39 with COVID-19, enrolled during active disease. Here the CDR3 DNA reads TGTGCCAGTAGTGTAATTACAGGCAGCTCTGGAAACACCATATATTTT. Protein sequence: CASSVITGSSGNTIYF.